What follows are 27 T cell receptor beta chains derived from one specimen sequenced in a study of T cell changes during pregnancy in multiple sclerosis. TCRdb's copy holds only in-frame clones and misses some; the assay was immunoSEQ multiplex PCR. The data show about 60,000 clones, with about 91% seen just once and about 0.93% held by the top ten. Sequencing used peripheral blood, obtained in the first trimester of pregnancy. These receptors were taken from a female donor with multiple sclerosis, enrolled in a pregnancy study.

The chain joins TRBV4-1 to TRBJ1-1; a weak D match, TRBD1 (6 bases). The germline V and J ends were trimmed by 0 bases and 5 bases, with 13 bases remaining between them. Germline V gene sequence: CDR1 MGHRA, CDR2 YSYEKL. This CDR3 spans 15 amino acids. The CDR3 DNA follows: TGCGCCAGCAGCCAAGATCTCAGGGGAGCAACTGAAGCTTTCTTT. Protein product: CASSQDLRGATEAFF.

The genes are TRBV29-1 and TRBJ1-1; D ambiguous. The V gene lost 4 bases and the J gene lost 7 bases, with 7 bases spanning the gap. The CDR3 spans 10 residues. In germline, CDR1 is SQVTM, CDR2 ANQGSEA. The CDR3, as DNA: TGCAGCGTTGTTCTCGTTGAAGCTTTCTTT. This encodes CSVVLVEAFF.

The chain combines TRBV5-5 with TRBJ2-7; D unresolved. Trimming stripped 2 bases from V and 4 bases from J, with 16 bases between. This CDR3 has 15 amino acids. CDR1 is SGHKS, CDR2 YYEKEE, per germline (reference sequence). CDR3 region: CASSFFSGSHYEQYF. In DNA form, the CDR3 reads TGTGCCAGCAGCTTTTTCTCTGGCTCCCATTACGAGCAGTACTTC.

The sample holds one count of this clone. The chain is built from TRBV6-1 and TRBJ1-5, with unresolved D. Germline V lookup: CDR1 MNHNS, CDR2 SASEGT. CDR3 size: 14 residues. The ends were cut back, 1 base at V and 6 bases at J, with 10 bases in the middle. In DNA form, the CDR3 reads TGTGCCAGCAGTGAAGACCTGGGAGGTCAGCCCCAGCATTTT. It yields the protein CASSEDLGGQPQHF.

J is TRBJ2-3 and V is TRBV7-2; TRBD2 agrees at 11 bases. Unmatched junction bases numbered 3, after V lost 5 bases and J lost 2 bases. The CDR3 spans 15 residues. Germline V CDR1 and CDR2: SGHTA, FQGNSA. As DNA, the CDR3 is TGTGCCAGCAGCGTACTAGCGGGGGACACAGATACGCAGTATTTT. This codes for CASSVLAGDTDTQYF.

The CDR3 sequence: CAISAQGSYGYTF. CDR3 in DNA: TGTGCCATCAGTGCACAGGGTAGCTATGGCTACACCTTC. The rearrangement links TRBV10-3 to TRBJ1-2, with D maybe TRBD1 (6 bases). The V gene lost 4 bases and the J gene lost 4 bases, with 10 bases spanning the gap. The CDR3 sequence is 13 residues long. The germline V gene encodes CDR1 ENHRY and CDR2 SYGVKD.

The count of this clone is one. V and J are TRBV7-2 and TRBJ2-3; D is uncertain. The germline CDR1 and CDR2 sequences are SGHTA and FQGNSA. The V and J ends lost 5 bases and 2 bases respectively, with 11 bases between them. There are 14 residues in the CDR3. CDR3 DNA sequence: TGTGCCAGCAGCCAATCCCGAGTCACAGATACGCAGTATTTT. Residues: CASSQSRVTDTQYF.

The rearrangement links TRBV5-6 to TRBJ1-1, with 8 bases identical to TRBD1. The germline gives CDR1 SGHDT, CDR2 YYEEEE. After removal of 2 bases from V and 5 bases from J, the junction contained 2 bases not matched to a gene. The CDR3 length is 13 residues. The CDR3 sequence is CASSFDRGTEAFF. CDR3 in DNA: TGTGCCAGCAGCTTCGACAGGGGTACTGAAGCTTTCTTT.

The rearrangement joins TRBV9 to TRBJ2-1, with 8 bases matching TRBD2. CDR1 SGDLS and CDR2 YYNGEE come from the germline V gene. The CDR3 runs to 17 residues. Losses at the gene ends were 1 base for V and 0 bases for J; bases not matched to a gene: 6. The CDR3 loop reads CASSVTGGRFSYNEQFF. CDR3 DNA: TGTGCCAGCAGCGTAACGGGGGGGAGATTCTCCTACAATGAGCAGTTCTTC.

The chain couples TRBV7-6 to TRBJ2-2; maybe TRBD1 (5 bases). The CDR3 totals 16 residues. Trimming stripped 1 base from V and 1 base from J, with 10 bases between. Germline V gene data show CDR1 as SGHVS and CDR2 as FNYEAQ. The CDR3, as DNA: TGTGCCAGCAGCTTAGTTGGCCAGGGGAACACCGGGGAGCTGTTTTTT. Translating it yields CASSLVGQGNTGELFF.

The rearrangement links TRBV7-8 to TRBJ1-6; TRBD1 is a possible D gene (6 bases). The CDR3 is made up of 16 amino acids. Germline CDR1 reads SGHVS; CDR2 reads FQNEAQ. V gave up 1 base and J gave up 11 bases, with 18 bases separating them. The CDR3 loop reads CASSLDRGASGTPLHF. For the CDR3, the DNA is TGTGCCAGCAGCTTAGATCGGGGGGCTTCGGGGACACCCCTCCACTTT.

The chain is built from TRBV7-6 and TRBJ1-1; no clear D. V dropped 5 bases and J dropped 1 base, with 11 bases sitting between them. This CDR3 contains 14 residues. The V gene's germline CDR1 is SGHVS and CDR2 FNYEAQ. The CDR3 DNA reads TGTGCCAGCAGCAAGTTTGAGGGGAACACTGAAGCTTTCTTT. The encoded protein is CASSKFEGNTEAFF.

The chain's CDR3 is CASSVATINRAFSGNTIYF. The CDR3 DNA follows: TGTGCCAGCAGCGTCGCCACCATTAACAGGGCCTTCTCTGGAAACACCATATATTTT. This chain joins TRBV9 and TRBJ1-3, with D perhaps matching TRBD1 (6 bases). V lost 2 bases to trimming and J lost 0 bases, with 21 bases between them. Germline V gives CDR1 SGDLS, CDR2 YYNGEE. The CDR3 is 19 residues long.

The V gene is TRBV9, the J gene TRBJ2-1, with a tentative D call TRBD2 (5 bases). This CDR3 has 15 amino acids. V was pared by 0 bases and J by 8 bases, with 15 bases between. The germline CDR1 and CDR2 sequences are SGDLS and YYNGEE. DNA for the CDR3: TGTGCCAGCAGCGTAGGAGCCCGAATGAGGGATGAGCAGTTCTTC. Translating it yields CASSVGARMRDEQFF.

CDR3 loop: CASSLAGTSGGRDTQYF. The CDR3 nucleotides read TGTGCCAGCAGCTTGGCCGGGACTAGCGGGGGGAGAGATACGCAGTATTTT. The V gene is TRBV5-8, the J gene TRBJ2-3, with 15 positions matching TRBD2. The germline gives CDR1 SGHTS, CDR2 YDEGEE. V lost 0 bases and J lost 5; bases outside the gene matches: 4. The CDR3 runs to 17 residues. The whole variable domain, filled in from reference TRBV5-8 and TRBJ2-3, reads EAGVTQSPTHLIKTRGQQATLRCSPISGHTSVYWYQQALGLGLQFLLWYDEGEERNRGNFPPRFSGRQFPNYSSELNVNALELEDSALYLCASSLAGTSGGRDTQYFGPGTRLTVL.

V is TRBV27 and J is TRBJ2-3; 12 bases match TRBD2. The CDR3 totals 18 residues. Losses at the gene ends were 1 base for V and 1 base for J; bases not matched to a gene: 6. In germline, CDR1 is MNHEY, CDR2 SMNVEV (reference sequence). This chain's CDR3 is CASSLWTSGAGGTDTQYF. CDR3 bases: TGTGCCAGCAGTTTATGGACTAGCGGGGCCGGGGGCACAGATACGCAGTATTTT.

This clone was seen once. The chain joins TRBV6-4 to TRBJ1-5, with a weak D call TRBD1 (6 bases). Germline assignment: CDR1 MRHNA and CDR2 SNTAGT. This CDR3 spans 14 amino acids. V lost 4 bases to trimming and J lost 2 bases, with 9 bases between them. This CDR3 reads CASSVDSGNQPQHF. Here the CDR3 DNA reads TGTGCCAGCAGTGTGGACAGTGGCAATCAGCCCCAGCATTTT.

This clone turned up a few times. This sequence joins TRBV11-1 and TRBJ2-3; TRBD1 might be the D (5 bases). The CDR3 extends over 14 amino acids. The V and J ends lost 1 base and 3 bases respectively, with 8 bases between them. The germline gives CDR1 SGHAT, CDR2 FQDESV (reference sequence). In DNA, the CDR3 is TGTGCCAGCAGCTTAGGGGGCCGGACAGATACGCAGTATTTT. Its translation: CASSLGGRTDTQYF.

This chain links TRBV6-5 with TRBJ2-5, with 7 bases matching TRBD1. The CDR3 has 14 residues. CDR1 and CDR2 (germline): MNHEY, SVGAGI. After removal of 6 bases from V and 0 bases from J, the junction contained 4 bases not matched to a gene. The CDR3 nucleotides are TGTGCCAGCAGCACGACAGGGAACCAAGAGACCCAGTACTTC. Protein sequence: CASSTTGNQETQYF.

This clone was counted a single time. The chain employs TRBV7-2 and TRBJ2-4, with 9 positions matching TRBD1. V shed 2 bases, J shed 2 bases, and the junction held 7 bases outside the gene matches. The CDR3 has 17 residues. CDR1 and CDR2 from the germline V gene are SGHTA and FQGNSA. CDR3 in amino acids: CASSLLNRGLTKNIQYF. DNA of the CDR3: TGTGCCAGCAGCTTACTCAACAGGGGGCTGACCAAAAACATTCAGTACTTC.

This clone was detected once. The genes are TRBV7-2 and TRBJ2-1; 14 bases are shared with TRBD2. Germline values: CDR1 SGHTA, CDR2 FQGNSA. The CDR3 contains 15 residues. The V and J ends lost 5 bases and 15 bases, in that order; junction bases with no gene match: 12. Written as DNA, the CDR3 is TGTGCCAGCAGCCGTCGACTAGCGGGGGGGCCGATATGGTTCTTC. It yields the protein CASSRRLAGGPIWFF. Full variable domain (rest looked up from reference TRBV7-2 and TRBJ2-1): GAGVSQSPSNKVTEKGKDVELRCDPISGHTALYWYRQSLGQGLEFLIYFQGNSAPDKSGLPSDRFSAERTGGSVSTLTIQRTQQEDSAVYLCASSRRLAGGPIWFFGPGTRLTVL.

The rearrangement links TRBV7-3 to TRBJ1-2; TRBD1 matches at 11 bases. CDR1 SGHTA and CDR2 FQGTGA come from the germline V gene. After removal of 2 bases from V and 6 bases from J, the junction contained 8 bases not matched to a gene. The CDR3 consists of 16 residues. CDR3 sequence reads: CASSLPWTGGVDGYTF. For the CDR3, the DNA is TGTGCCAGCAGCTTACCGTGGACAGGGGGCGTTGATGGCTACACCTTC.

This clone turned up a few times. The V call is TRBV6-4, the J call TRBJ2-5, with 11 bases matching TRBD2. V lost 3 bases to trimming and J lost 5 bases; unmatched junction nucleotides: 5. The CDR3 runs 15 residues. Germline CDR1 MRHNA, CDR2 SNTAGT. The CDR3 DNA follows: TGTGCCAGCAGTGAAACTAGCGGGGGAGGGGAGACCCAGTACTTC. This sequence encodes CASSETSGGGETQYF.

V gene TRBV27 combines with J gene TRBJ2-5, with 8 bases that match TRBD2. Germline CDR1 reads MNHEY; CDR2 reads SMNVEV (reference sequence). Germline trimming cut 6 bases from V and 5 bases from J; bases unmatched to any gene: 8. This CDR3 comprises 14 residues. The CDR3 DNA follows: TGTGCCAGCAGCTGGGCGGGGGGCGGGGAGACCCAGTACTTC. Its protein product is CASSWAGGGETQYF.

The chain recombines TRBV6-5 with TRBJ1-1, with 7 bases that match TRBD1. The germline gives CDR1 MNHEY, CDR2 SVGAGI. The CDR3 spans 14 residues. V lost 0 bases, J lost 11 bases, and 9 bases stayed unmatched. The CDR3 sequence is CASSYSPGQNSAFF. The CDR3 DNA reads TGTGCCAGCAGTTACTCACCGGGACAGAATTCTGCTTTCTTT.

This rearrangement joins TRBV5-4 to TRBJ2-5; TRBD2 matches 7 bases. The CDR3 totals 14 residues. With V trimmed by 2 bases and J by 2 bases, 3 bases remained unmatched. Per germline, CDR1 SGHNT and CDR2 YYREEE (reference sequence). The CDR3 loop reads CASSFNGGQETQYF. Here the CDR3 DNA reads TGTGCCAGCAGCTTTAACGGGGGGCAAGAGACCCAGTACTTC. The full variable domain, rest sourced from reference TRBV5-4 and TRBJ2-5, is ETGVTQSPTHLIKTRGQQVTLRCSSQSGHNTVSWYQQALGQGPQFIFQYYREEENGRGNFPPRFSGLQFPNYSSELNVNALELDDSALYLCASSFNGGQETQYFGPGTRLLVL.

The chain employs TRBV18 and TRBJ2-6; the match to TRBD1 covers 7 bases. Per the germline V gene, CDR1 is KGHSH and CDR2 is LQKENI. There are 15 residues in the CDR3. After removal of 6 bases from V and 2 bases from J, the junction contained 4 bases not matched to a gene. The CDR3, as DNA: TGTGCCAGCTCCCGACAGGGAGCTGGGGCCAACGTCCTGACTTTC. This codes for CASSRQGAGANVLTF.